This T cell receptor beta chain was identified during a study of CD8+ T cells in alopecia areata. RNA was extracted and reverse transcribed into cDNA as the sequencing template. Clones were read by immunoSEQ multiplex PCR, and TCRdb kept only the in-frame ones, dropping some. The sample yields 110,000 to 150,000 clones, around 50% seen once. Germline V gives CDR1 SGDLS, CDR2 YYNGEE. This CDR3 comprises 13 residues. V was pared by 0 bases and J by 0 bases, with 3 bases between. The clonotype was recovered from a human donor with alopecia areata. The V call is TRBV9, the J call TRBJ1-1; D is undetermined. Source: CD4+ T cells sorted from blood, taken at week 0. The CDR3 region has the DNA TGTGCCAGCAGCGTAGCTATGAACACTGAAGCTTTCTTT. It codes for CASSVAMNTEAFF.